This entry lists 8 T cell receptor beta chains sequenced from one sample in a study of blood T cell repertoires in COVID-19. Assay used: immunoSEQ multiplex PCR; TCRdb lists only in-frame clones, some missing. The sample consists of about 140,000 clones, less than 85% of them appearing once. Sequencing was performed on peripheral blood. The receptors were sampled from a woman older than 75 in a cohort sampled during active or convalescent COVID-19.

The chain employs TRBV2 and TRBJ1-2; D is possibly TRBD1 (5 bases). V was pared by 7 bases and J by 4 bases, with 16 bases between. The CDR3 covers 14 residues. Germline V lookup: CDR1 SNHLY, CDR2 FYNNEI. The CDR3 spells CASTPSSGLYGYTF. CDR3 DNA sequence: TGTGCCAGCACTCCCAGCTCAGGGCTCTATGGCTACACCTTC.

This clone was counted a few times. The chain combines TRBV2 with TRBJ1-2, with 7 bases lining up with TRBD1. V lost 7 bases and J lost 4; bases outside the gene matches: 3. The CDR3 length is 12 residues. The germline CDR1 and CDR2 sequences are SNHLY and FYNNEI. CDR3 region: CASISGGYGYTF. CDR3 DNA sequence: TGTGCCAGCATTTCAGGGGGCTATGGCTACACCTTC.

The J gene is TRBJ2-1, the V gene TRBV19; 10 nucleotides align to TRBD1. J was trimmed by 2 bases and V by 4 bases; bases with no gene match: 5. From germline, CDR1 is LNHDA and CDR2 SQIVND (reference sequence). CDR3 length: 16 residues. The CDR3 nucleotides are TGTGCCAGTAGTAGACAGGGGGCGCGCCCCTACAATGAGCAGTTCTTC. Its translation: CASSRQGARPYNEQFF. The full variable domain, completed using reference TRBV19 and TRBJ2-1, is DGGITQSPKYLFRKEGQNVTLSCEQNLNHDAMYWYRQDPGQGLRLIYYSQIVNDFQKGDIAEGYSVSREKKESFPLTVTSAQKNPTAFYLCASSRQGARPYNEQFFGPGTRLTVL.

This CDR3 is CASSSLGTAVPYGYTF. The CDR3 DNA reads as TGTGCCAGCAGTTCGCTAGGGACAGCTGTACCCTATGGCTACACCTTC. The chain has TRBV6-2 or TRBV6-3 and TRBJ1-2, with 7 bases that match TRBD1. CDR3 length: 16 amino acids. Germline-derived CDR1 and CDR2 are MNHEY and SVGEGT. V dropped 4 bases and J dropped 4; count of bases not matched to a gene: 12.

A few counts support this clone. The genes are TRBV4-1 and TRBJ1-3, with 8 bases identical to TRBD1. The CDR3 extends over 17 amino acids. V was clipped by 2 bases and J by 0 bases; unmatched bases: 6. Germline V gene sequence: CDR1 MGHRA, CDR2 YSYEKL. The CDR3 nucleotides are TGCGCCAGCAGCCAATCGGGACAGGCAAACTCTGGAAACACCATATATTTT. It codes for CASSQSGQANSGNTIYF.

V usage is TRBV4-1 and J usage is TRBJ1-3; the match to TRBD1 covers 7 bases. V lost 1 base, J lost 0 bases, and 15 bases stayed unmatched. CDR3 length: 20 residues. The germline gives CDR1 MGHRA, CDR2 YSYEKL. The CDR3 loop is CASSQVPTGSLIDSGNTIYF. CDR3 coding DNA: TGCGCCAGCAGCCAAGTTCCGACAGGGTCCCTCATTGACTCTGGAAACACCATATATTTT.

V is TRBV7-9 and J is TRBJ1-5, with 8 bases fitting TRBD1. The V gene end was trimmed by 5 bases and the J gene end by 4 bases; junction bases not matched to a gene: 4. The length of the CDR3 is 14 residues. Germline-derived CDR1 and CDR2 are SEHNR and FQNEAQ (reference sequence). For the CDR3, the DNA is TGTGCCAGCAGCCCGGGGACAGGAAATCAGCCCCAGCATTTT. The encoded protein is CASSPGTGNQPQHF.

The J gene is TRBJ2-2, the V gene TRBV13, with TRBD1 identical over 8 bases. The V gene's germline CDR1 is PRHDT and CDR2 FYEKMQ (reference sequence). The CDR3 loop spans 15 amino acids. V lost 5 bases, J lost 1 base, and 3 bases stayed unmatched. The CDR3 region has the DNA TGTGCCAGCAGCCGCGGACAGGGGAACACCGGGGAGCTGTTTTTT. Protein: CASSRGQGNTGELFF.